This TCR beta chain is from a study of blood T cells in healthy people across ages. PCR was performed a second time for roughly 7 to 11 cycles using a sample-barcoded 5' primer and a J-beta primer mix. TCRdb reanalysed the 5' RACE reads using MiXCR and keeps one entry per CDR3 protein. The table shows about 1.4 million distinct CDR3 sequences, with almost 60% occurring only once. V shed 0 bases and J shed 5 bases, with 14 bases lying between them. This CDR3 spans 16 amino acids. This sequence was found in a man aged 18 to 35 in good health. The rearrangement links TRBV12-3 or TRBV12-4 to TRBJ1-5; D uncertain. The sequenced material came from blood. The CDR3 bases are TGTGCCAGCAGTTTAGCGGAACGTCCACCTGATCAGCCCCAGCATTTT. This encodes CASSLAERPPDQPQHF.